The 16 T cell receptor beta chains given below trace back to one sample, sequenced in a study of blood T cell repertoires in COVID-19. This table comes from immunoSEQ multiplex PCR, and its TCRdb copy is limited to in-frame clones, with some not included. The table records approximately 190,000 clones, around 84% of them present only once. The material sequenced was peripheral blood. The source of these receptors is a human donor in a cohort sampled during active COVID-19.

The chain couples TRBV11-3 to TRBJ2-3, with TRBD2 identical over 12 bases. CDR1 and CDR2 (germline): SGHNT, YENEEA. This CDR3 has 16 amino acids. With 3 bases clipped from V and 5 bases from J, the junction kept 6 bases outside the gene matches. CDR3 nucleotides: TGTGCCAGCAGCTTGGAGCTAGCGGGGGGGCAAGATACGCAGTATTTT. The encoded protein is CASSLELAGGQDTQYF.

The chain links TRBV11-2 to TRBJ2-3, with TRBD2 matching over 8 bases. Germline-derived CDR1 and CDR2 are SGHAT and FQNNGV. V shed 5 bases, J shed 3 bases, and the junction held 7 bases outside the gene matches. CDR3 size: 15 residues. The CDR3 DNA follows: TGTGCCAGCAGCCCGACGGGGGGGGTGACAGATACGCAGTATTTT. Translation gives CASSPTGGVTDTQYF.

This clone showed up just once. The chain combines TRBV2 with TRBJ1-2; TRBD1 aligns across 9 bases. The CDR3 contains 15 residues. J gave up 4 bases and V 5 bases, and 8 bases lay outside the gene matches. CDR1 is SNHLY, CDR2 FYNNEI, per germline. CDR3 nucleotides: TGTGCCAGCAGTCCCTCCGGGACAGGGAGCTATGGCTACACCTTC. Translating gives CASSPSGTGSYGYTF.

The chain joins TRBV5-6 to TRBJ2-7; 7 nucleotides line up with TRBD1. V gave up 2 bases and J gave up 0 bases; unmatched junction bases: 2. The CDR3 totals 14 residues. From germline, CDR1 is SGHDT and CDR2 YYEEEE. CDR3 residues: CASSFRGLSYEQYF. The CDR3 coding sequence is TGTGCCAGCAGCTTTAGGGGGCTCTCCTACGAGCAGTACTTC.

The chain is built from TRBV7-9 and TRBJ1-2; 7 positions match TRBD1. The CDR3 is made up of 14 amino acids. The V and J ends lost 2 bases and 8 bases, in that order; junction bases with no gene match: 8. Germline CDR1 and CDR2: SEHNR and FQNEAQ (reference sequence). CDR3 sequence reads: CASSLRDSHPGYTF. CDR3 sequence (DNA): TGTGCCAGCAGCTTAAGGGACAGCCACCCGGGCTACACCTTC. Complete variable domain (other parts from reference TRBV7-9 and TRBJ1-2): DTGVSQNPRHKITKRGQNVTFRCDPISEHNRLYWYRQTLGQGPEFLTYFQNEAQLEKSRLLSDRFSAERPKGSFSTLEIQRTEQGDSAMYLCASSLRDSHPGYTFGSGTRLTVV.

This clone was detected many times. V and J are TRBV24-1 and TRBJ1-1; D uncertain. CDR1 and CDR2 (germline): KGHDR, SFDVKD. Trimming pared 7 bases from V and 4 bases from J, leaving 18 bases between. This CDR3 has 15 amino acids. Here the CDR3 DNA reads TGTGCCACCAGCAAGGACGGGGTTCGGGGCACTGAAGCTTTCTTT. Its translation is CATSKDGVRGTEAFF.

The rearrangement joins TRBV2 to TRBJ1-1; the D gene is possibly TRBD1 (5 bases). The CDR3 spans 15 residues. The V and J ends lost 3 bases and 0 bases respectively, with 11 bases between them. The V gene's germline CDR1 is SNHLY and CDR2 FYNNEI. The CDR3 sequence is CASSDETVMNTEAFF. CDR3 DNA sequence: TGTGCCAGCAGTGACGAGACAGTGATGAACACTGAAGCTTTCTTT. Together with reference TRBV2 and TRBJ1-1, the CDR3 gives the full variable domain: EPEVTQTPSHQVTQMGQEVILRCVPISNHLYFYWYRQILGQKVEFLVSFYNNEISEKSEIFDDQFSVERPDGSNFTLKIRSTKLEDSAMYFCASSDETVMNTEAFFGQGTRLTVV.

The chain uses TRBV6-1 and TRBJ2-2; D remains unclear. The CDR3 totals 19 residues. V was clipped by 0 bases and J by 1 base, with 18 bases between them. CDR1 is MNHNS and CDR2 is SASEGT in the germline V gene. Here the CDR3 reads CASSEAHLPNEKNTGELFF. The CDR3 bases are TGTGCCAGCAGTGAAGCCCATCTCCCAAATGAGAAGAACACCGGGGAGCTGTTTTTT.

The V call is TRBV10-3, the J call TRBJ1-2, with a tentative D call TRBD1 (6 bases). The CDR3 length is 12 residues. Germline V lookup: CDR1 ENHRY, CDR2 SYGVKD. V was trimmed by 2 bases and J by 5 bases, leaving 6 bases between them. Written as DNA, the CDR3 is TGTGCCATCAGTGAGGGACAGTATGGCTACACCTTC. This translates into CAISEGQYGYTF.

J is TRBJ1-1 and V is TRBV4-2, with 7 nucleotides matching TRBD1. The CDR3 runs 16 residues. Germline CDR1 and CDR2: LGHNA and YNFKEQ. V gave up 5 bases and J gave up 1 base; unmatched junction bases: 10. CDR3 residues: CASSWNGQVGNTEAFF. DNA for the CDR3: TGTGCCAGCAGCTGGAATGGACAGGTCGGGAACACTGAAGCTTTCTTT.

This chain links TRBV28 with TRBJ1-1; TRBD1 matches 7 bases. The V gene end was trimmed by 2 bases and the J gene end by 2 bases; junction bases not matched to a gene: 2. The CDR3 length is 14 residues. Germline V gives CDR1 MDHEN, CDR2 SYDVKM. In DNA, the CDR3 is TGTGCCAGCAGTTTAACAGGGGCTAACACTGAAGCTTTCTTT. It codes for CASSLTGANTEAFF.

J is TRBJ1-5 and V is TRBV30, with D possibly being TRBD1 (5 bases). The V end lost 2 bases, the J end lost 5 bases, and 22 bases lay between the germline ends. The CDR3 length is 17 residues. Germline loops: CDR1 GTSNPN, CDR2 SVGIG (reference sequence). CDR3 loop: CAWSRTWLGGGDQPQHF. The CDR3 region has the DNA TGTGCCTGGAGTCGGACATGGTTAGGCGGGGGGGATCAGCCCCAGCATTTT.

CDR3 in DNA: TGCGCCAGCAGTGGGGGGACAGGGGACTGGGTATATCAGCCCCAGCATTTT. Its translation is CASSGGTGDWVYQPQHF. The chain has TRBV10-2 and TRBJ1-5, with TRBD1 matching over 10 bases. With 4 bases clipped from V and 5 bases from J, the junction kept 11 bases outside the gene matches. The CDR3 runs 17 residues. Germline CDR1 is WSHSY and CDR2 is SAAADI.

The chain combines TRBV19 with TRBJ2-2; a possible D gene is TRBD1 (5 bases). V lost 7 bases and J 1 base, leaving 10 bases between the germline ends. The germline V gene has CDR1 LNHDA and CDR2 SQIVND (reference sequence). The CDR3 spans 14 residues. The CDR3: CASKRGQNTGELFF. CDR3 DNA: TGTGCCAGTAAGAGAGGACAGAACACCGGGGAGCTGTTTTTT.

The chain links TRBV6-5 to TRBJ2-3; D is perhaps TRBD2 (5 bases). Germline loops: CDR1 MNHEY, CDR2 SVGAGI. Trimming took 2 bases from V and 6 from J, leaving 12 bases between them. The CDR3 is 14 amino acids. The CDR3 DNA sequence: TGTGCCAGCAGTTACAGAGGGCTCGGGGATACGCAGTATTTT. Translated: CASSYRGLGDTQYF.

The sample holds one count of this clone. The CDR3 region is CSVDLAGGPSNEQFF. As DNA, the CDR3 is TGCAGCGTGGACCTAGCGGGAGGGCCCTCGAATGAGCAGTTCTTC. The chain has TRBV29-1 and TRBJ2-1; 12 nucleotides agree with TRBD2. The length of the CDR3 is 15 residues. The germline gives CDR1 SQVTM, CDR2 ANQGSEA. The junction had 10 bases not matched to a gene; V was cut back by 6 bases and J by 7 bases.